The rows below give T cell receptor beta chains drawn from one sample of a study of cytomegalovirus exposure and HLA in healthy donors. TCRdb's copy holds only in-frame clones and misses some; the assay was immunoSEQ multiplex PCR. Of 100,000 to 150,000 clones in the sample, roughly 79% were seen once. Specimen: PBMCs. All receptors come from a woman aged 45 to 65 in good health and CMV-seronegative. The CDR3 runs from the conserved cysteine through the conserved F or W. Each record gives: V gene, J gene, D gene, clone size, CDR3 protein, CDR3 DNA. D genes are given only for firm matches. Clone size appears in some rows only: once, few, many, or a class for an expanded clone.

TRBV4-2	TRBJ1-2	TRBD1	once	CASSQDQGTGTKNYGYTF	TGTGCCAGCAGCCAAGATCAGGGGACAGGGACCAAGAACTATGGCTACACCTTC
TRBV6-5	TRBJ1-4	-	-	CASMDRINEKLFF	TGTGCCAGCATGGACAGAATTAATGAAAAACTGTTTTTT
TRBV6-4	TRBJ2-3	TRBD2	-	CASSDSGGRGTDTQYF	TGTGCCAGCAGTGACTCTGGCGGGAGGGGCACAGATACGCAGTATTTT
TRBV9	TRBJ1-4	-	-	CASSVGSDGNNEKLFF	TGTGCCAGCAGCGTAGGATCCGACGGGAATAATGAAAAACTGTTTTTT
TRBV6-5	TRBJ2-1	TRBD2	-	CASLGGVGSYNEQFF	TGTGCCAGCCTTGGGGGGGTAGGCTCCTACAATGAGCAGTTCTTC
TRBV18	TRBJ2-5	TRBD1	-	CASSRDRGQETQYF	TGTGCCAGCTCCCGCGACAGGGGGCAAGAGACCCAGTACTTC
TRBV7-9	TRBJ2-7	-	-	CASSDIHYEQYF	TGTGCCAGCAGCGACATCCACTACGAGCAGTACTTC
TRBV19	TRBJ2-3	TRBD1	-	CASSQTGWADTQYF	TGTGCCAGTAGCCAGACAGGGTGGGCAGATACGCAGTATTTT
TRBV7-9	TRBJ2-7	-	-	CASSSVGTYPYEQYF	TGTGCCAGCAGCTCCGTCGGGACTTACCCCTACGAGCAGTACTTC
TRBV7-7	TRBJ2-7	TRBD1	-	CASNRDRSYEQYF	TGTGCTAGCAACCGGGACAGATCCTACGAGCAGTACTTC
TRBV4-1	TRBJ2-5	TRBD1	-	CASSQDALQGVAETQYF	TGCGCCAGCAGCCAAGATGCGTTGCAGGGGGTTGCAGAGACCCAGTACTTC
TRBV9	TRBJ2-3	TRBD2	-	CASSLGLAGGTDTQYF	TGTGCCAGCAGCCTGGGACTAGCGGGAGGGACAGATACGCAGTATTTT
TRBV7-9	TRBJ2-7	-	-	CASSKPGTPFYEQYF	TGTGCCAGCAGCAAACCCGGGACACCGTTCTACGAGCAGTACTTC
TRBV2	TRBJ2-3	TRBD2	-	CASRPGLAGYTDTQYF	TGTGCCAGCAGACCGGGACTAGCGGGATACACAGATACGCAGTATTTT
TRBV28	TRBJ1-2	-	once	CASRGSANYGYTF	TGTGCCAGCAGGGGGAGTGCTAACTATGGCTACACCTTC
TRBV27	TRBJ1-5	TRBD1	-	CASSLRGTGQPQHF	TGTGCCAGCAGTCTGCGGGGGACAGGGCAGCCCCAGCATTTT
TRBV19	TRBJ1-2	TRBD1	-	CASFPRDRGSGGYTF	TGTGCCAGTTTCCCCCGGGACAGGGGTTCTGGAGGCTACACCTTC
TRBV7-9	TRBJ1-4	TRBD1	-	CASSLEGADYEKLFF	TGTGCCAGCAGCTTAGAGGGGGCGGATTATGAAAAACTGTTTTTT
TRBV7-2	TRBJ1-4	-	-	CASSQTGSNEKLFF	TGTGCCAGCAGCCAAACAGGGAGTAATGAAAAACTGTTTTTT
TRBV6-5	TRBJ2-7	-	few	CASSDAGSEQYF	TGTGCCAGCAGTGACGCGGGCTCCGAGCAGTACTTC
TRBV6-1	TRBJ2-7	TRBD1	-	CASSELEARGRYEQYF	TGTGCCAGCAGTGAATTGGAGGCCAGGGGGCGATACGAGCAGTACTTC
TRBV11-3	TRBJ2-5	TRBD2	once	CASSLDWAGEEETQYF	TGTGCCAGCAGCTTAGATTGGGCGGGAGAGGAGGAGACCCAGTACTTC
TRBV19	TRBJ2-1	TRBD1	-	CATTQGAYEQFF	TGTGCCACCACACAGGGGGCCTATGAGCAGTTCTTC
TRBV27	TRBJ2-7	TRBD1	-	CASRMDRGSYEQYF	TGTGCCAGCAGGATGGACAGGGGCTCCTACGAGCAGTACTTC
TRBV4-3	TRBJ1-2	-	-	CASSQEVRTFYGYTF	TGCGCCAGCAGCCAAGAGGTGAGGACATTCTATGGCTACACCTTC
TRBV7-8	TRBJ2-7	-	-	CASSLRLRDFSEQYF	TGTGCCAGCAGCTTACGGCTACGGGACTTCAGCGAGCAGTACTTC
TRBV7-2	TRBJ2-1	-	-	CASSDYVLMIRNEQFF	TGTGCCAGCAGCGACTACGTGTTGATGATACGGAATGAGCAGTTCTTC
TRBV18	TRBJ2-5	-	-	CASSPNAGPQETQYF	TGTGCCAGCTCACCAAATGCGGGACCACAAGAGACCCAGTACTTC
TRBV5-6	TRBJ1-1	-	few	CASSLDRVIEAFF	TGTGCCAGCAGCCTGGACAGAGTAATTGAAGCTTTCTTT
TRBV27	TRBJ1-1	-	-	CASSRQSIGRNTEAFF	TGTGCCAGCAGCCGACAGTCTATCGGTAGGAACACTGAAGCTTTCTTT
TRBV7-2	TRBJ2-3	-	-	CASSLVTITDTQYF	TGTGCCAGCAGCTTAGTTACTATAACAGATACGCAGTATTTT
TRBV27	TRBJ1-1	-	-	CASSNGGNTEAFF	TGTGCCAGCAGTAACGGAGGGAACACTGAAGCTTTCTTT
TRBV27	TRBJ1-1	-	few	CASNQAGNTEAFF	TGTGCCAGCAACCAGGCCGGGAACACTGAAGCTTTCTTT
TRBV5-1	TRBJ1-1	TRBD1	-	CASSLTGGRSNTEAFF	TGCGCCAGCAGCTTGACAGGGGGAAGGTCGAACACTGAAGCTTTCTTT
TRBV6-5	TRBJ1-5	-	-	CASRPATGNNQPQHF	TGTGCCAGCAGACCCGCGACAGGCAACAATCAGCCCCAGCATTTT
TRBV29-1	TRBJ2-6	-	-	CSVSRQAGANVLTF	TGCAGCGTGTCCCGTCAGGCCGGGGCCAACGTCCTGACTTTC
TRBV7-3	TRBJ2-5	TRBD2	-	CASSSGLGGTQYF	TGTGCCAGCAGCTCGGGACTAGGCGGGACCCAGTACTTC
TRBV19	TRBJ2-1	TRBD2	-	CASSIGLAGGPTDEQFF	TGTGCCAGTAGTATCGGGCTAGCGGGAGGGCCTACCGATGAGCAGTTCTTC
TRBV7-6	TRBJ2-7	-	-	CASSPGDRLASREQYF	TGTGCCAGCAGCCCCGGAGACAGGCTTGCCTCGCGGGAGCAGTACTTC
TRBV6-5	TRBJ2-1	-	-	CASSRRKTAEQFF	TGTGCCAGCAGTAGGAGAAAGACAGCTGAGCAGTTCTTC
TRBV28	TRBJ1-5	TRBD1	-	CASSPLLTLQGSNQPQHF	TGTGCCAGCAGTCCGCTATTGACGCTACAGGGGTCCAATCAGCCCCAGCATTTT
TRBV30	TRBJ2-3	TRBD2	-	CAWSVKSASGRGDTQYF	TGTGCCTGGAGTGTTAAGTCCGCTAGCGGGAGGGGAGATACGCAGTATTTT